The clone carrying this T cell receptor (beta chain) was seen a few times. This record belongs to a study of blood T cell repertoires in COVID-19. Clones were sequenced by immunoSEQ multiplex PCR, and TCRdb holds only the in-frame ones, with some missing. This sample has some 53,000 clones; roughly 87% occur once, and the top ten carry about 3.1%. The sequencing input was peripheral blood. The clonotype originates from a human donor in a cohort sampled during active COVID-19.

This CDR3 is CASSLQQGDEQFF. CDR3 sequence (DNA): TGTGCCAGCAGCCTACAGCAGGGCGATGAGCAGTTCTTC. The chain joins TRBV2 to TRBJ2-1; tentative D call: TRBD1 (5 bases). V lost 6 bases and J 8 bases, leaving 14 bases between the germline ends. The CDR3 loop spans 13 amino acids. Germline CDR1 SNHLY, CDR2 FYNNEI.